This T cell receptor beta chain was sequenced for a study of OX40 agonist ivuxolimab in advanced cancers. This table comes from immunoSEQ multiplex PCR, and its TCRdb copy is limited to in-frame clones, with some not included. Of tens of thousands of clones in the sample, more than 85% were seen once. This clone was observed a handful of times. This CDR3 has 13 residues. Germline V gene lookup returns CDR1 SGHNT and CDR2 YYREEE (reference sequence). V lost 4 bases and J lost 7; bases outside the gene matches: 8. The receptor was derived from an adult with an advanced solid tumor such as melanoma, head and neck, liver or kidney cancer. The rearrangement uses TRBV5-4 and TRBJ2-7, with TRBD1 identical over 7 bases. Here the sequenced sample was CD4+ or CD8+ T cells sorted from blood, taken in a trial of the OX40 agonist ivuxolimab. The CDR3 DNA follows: TGTGCCAGCAGCCTAGACAGGGTGGGTGAGCAGTACTTC. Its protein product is CASSLDRVGEQYF.